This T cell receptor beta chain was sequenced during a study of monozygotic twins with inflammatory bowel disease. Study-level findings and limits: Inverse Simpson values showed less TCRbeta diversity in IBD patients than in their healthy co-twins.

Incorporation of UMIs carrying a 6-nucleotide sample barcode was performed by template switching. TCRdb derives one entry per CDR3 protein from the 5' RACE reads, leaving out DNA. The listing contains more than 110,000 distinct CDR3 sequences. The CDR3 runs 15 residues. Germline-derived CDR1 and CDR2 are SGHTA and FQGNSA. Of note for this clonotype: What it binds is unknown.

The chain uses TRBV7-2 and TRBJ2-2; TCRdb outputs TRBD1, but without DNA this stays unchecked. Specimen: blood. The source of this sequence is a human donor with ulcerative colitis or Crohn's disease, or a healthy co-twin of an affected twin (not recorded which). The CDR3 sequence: CASSFRGRSTGELFF.